The 14 T cell receptor beta chains presented below share a single source sample, sequenced in a study of blood T cell repertoires in COVID-19. The repertoire was sequenced with immunoSEQ multiplex PCR; TCRdb's copy has only in-frame clones and lacks some. The sample carries over 85,000 clones, 85% recorded once. Sequencing input: peripheral blood. The receptors here all came from a man aged 80 or over with acute or convalescent COVID-19.

CDR3 region: CASLGGGAHYEQYF. CDR3 sequence (DNA): TGTGCCAGCCTTGGGGGGGGCGCCCACTACGAGCAGTACTTC. The rearrangement uses TRBV6-6 and TRBJ2-7, with a tentative D call TRBD2 (7 bases). Trimming removed 8 bases from V and 3 bases from J, with 17 bases in between. The CDR3 is 14 amino acids. CDR1 and CDR2 (germline): MNHNY, SVGAGI (reference sequence).

The gene calls are TRBV28 and TRBJ2-7; 11 positions agree with TRBD2. With 5 bases clipped from V and 7 bases from J, the junction kept 7 bases outside the gene matches. CDR3 length equals 14 residues. Germline V gene lookup returns CDR1 MDHEN and CDR2 SYDVKM. The CDR3 DNA sequence: TGTGCCAGCAGTCCACTAGCGGGAGTTTGGGAGCAGTACTTC. Its translation: CASSPLAGVWEQYF.

The gene calls are TRBV15 and TRBJ2-1; possible D gene TRBD1, 6 bases. The length of the CDR3 is 14 residues. Trimming removed 3 bases from V and 6 bases from J, with 12 bases in between. Germline CDR1 reads LNHNV; CDR2 reads YYDKDF (reference sequence). The chain's CDR3 is CATSSRTALNEQFF. Written as DNA, the CDR3 is TGTGCCACCAGCAGCCGGACAGCACTCAATGAGCAGTTCTTC.

This clone was seen only a few times. The gene calls are TRBV28 and TRBJ1-2; D perhaps matches TRBD1 (5 bases). CDR1 and CDR2 from the germline V gene are MDHEN and SYDVKM. This CDR3 comprises 13 residues. Between the trimmed V and J ends, which lost 7 bases and 0 bases, there was a span of 9 bases. CDR3 coding DNA: TGTGCCAGCAACGGGGGAGCTAACTATGGCTACACCTTC. It is translated as CASNGGANYGYTF.

For the CDR3, the DNA is TGTGCCAGCAGCCAACATGGACAGGGTGGGACCGGGGAGCTGTTTTTT. Its protein is CASSQHGQGGTGELFF. The V and J genes are TRBV3-1 (or the pseudogene TRBV3-2) and TRBJ2-2; 8 nucleotides agree with TRBD1. Germline trimming cut 2 bases from V and 5 bases from J; bases unmatched to any gene: 7. The CDR3 is 16 amino acids. Per the germline V gene, CDR1 is LGHDT and CDR2 is YNNKEL (reference sequence).

The gene calls are TRBV2 and TRBJ1-1, with a weak D call TRBD1 (5 bases). The CDR3 covers 13 residues. Trimming took off 4 bases at V and 8 bases at J, with 14 bases between the two ends. Germline values: CDR1 SNHLY, CDR2 FYNNEI. The CDR3 DNA reads as TGTGCCAGCAGTGTTTCACCGCGGGGGGAAGCTTTCTTT. Translating gives CASSVSPRGEAFF.

The chain has TRBV2 and TRBJ1-5; possibly TRBD1 for D (6 bases). The CDR3 spans 14 residues. V was clipped by 6 bases and J by 4 bases, with 13 bases between them. Germline V CDR1 and CDR2: SNHLY, FYNNEI. DNA of the CDR3: TGTGCCAGCAGACCACTACAGGGTAATCAGCCCCAGCATTTT. This translates into CASRPLQGNQPQHF.

CDR3 protein: CASSLGDRHEQYF. The CDR3 DNA reads TGTGCCAGCAGCTTAGGGGACAGACACGAGCAGTACTTC. The rearrangement uses TRBV11-3 and TRBJ2-7, with 7 bases fitting TRBD1. This CDR3 is 13 amino acids long. Germline V gene sequence: CDR1 SGHNT, CDR2 YENEEA. J gave up 5 bases and V 1 base, and 2 bases lay outside the gene matches.

The rearrangement joins TRBV29-1 to TRBJ1-6; possible D gene TRBD1, 6 bases. V gave up 7 bases and J gave up 7 bases, with 11 bases separating them. The CDR3 consists of 12 residues. Germline lookup yields CDR1 SQVTM and CDR2 ANQGSEA. CDR3 in amino acids: CSAGGGNSPLHF. DNA of the CDR3: TGCAGCGCTGGGGGCGGGAATTCACCCCTCCACTTT. The variable domain in full, completed from reference TRBV29-1 and TRBJ1-6, reads SAVISQKPSRDICQRGTSLTIQCQVDSQVTMMFWYRQQPGQSLTLIATANQGSEATYESGFVIDKFPISRPNLTFSTLTVSNMSPEDSSIYLCSAGGGNSPLHFGNGTRLTVT.

The chain couples TRBV6-6 to TRBJ1-1; D gene uncertain. The CDR3 is 13 residues long. Germline V gene sequence: CDR1 MNHNY, CDR2 SVGAGI (reference sequence). V was clipped by 8 bases and J by 0 bases, with 10 bases between them. The CDR3 nucleotides are TGTGCCAGCCGCCCCCACATGAACACTGAAGCTTTCTTT. Translated, it gives CASRPHMNTEAFF.

This clone showed up just a few times. The sample carries other DNA sequences with the same CDR3. V and J are TRBV10-3 and TRBJ1-5; no clear D gene. The germline V gene encodes CDR1 ENHRY and CDR2 SYGVKD. CDR3 length: 15 residues. Trimming took 2 bases from V and 0 from J, leaving 8 bases between them. The CDR3 protein is CAISEGQSSNQPQHF. In DNA, the CDR3 is TGTGCCATCAGTGAGGGGCAGAGTAGCAATCAGCCCCAGCATTTT.

This chain links TRBV5-1 with TRBJ2-7; TRBD2 matches 12 bases. Losses at the gene ends were 5 bases for V and 4 bases for J; bases not matched to a gene: 19. The CDR3 has 19 residues. CDR1 and CDR2 from the germline V gene are SGHRS and YFSETQ. Here the CDR3 reads CASRQTSGLAGSPRYEQYF. The CDR3 DNA reads as TGCGCCAGCAGACAAACTTCGGGACTAGCGGGTTCCCCTCGGTACGAGCAGTACTTC.

J is TRBJ2-1 and V is TRBV24-1, with 8 bases identical to TRBD1. The junction had 3 bases not matched to a gene; V was cut back by 7 bases and J by 5 bases. Germline V gene data show CDR1 as KGHDR and CDR2 as SFDVKD. CDR3 length: 13 residues. CDR3 nucleotides: TGTGCCACCAGAGGACAGGGACACAATGAGCAGTTCTTC. Amino acids: CATRGQGHNEQFF.

The chain employs TRBV28 and TRBJ2-1, with a possible D match to TRBD1 (5 bases). Germline loops: CDR1 MDHEN, CDR2 SYDVKM. The CDR3 has 11 amino acids. V lost 7 bases, J lost 7 bases, and 8 bases lay in between. The CDR3 bases are TGTGCCAGCAAAGCAGGGAATGAGCAGTTCTTC. Its protein is CASKAGNEQFF. Drawing the rest from reference TRBV28 and TRBJ2-1, the complete variable domain is DVKVTQSSRYLVKRTGEKVFLECVQDMDHENMFWYRQDPGLGLRLIYFSYDVKMKEKGDIPEGYSVSREKKERFSLILESASTNQTSMYLCASKAGNEQFFGPGTRLTVL.